This T cell receptor (beta chain) emerged from a study of T-cell memory formation after mild COVID-19. After 5'RACE with constant-segment primers, TCR alpha and TCR beta cDNA libraries carrying sample barcodes and UMIs were obtained. TCRdb fed the 5' RACE reads into MiXCR, producing one record per CDR3 protein. The table has about 340,000 distinct CDR3 sequences, approximately 13% seen once; the top ten hold about a fifth. The sequence derives from a man aged 18 to 29 who had mild COVID-19 (a few samples of this study predate the infection). Cell type and time point are not known. The sample was PBMCs or a T cell subset sorted from them (not recorded which).

Here the CDR3 DNA reads TGCGCCAGCAGCGGGGAGGGAGCCCCGGAGGAGACCCAGTACTTC. It specifies CASSGEGAPEETQYF. The rearrangement joins TRBV5-1 to TRBJ2-5; TRBD2 matches at 7 bases. The V segment lost 4 bases and the J segment 5 bases; nucleotides outside the gene matches: 11. The CDR3 has 15 amino acids. The germline V gene has CDR1 SGHRS and CDR2 YFSETQ.